Shown below are 29 T cell receptor beta chains from a single sample sequenced in a study of cytomegalovirus exposure and HLA in healthy donors. Primers for the PCR totalled 60 Vbeta and 13 Jbeta. The method was immunoSEQ multiplex PCR; TCRdb's version includes in-frame clones alone and lacks a portion of them. The sample gives 180,000 or so clones, under 90% of which show up once; approximately 1.6% is in the top ten. The source material was PBMCs. These receptor sequences come from a male donor in good health and CMV-seronegative.

The genes are TRBV30 and TRBJ2-2, with 8 positions matching TRBD1. This CDR3 has 14 residues. Germline CDR1 and CDR2: GTSNPN and SVGIG (reference sequence). Unmatched junction bases numbered 2, after V lost 4 bases and J lost 1 base. Written as DNA, the CDR3 is TGTGCCTGGACCGGGACAGGGAACACCGGGGAGCTGTTTTTT. Its translation is CAWTGTGNTGELFF.

The chain couples TRBV5-4 to TRBJ2-2; D remains unclear. V was cut by 4 bases and J by 7 bases, with 11 bases left in between. CDR1 and CDR2 (germline): SGHNT, YYREEE (reference sequence). The CDR3 consists of 13 residues. The CDR3, as DNA: TGTGCCAGCAGCGCTCTGAGAGGCGGGGAGCTGTTTTTT. Translated, it gives CASSALRGGELFF.

V gene TRBV5-5 combines with J gene TRBJ2-7, with TRBD1 matching over 12 bases. This CDR3 is built from 14 residues. With 3 bases clipped from V and 6 bases from J, the junction kept 4 bases outside the gene matches. Per germline, CDR1 SGHKS and CDR2 YYEKEE (reference sequence). CDR3 bases: TGTGCCAGCAGCTGGGGACAGGGGGCATCCGAGCAGTACTTC. Its translation: CASSWGQGASEQYF.

The V gene is TRBV10-2, the J gene TRBJ2-7, with unresolved D. Germline V CDR1 and CDR2: WSHSY, SAAADI. V lost 6 bases, J lost 1 base, and 13 bases lay in between. The CDR3 covers 14 residues. The CDR3 region is CASSIRHISYEQYF. The DNA for the CDR3 is TGCGCCAGCAGCATAAGACATATTTCCTACGAGCAGTACTTC.

V usage is TRBV10-3 and J usage is TRBJ1-5; weak D call: TRBD1 (6 bases). Germline CDR1 is ENHRY and CDR2 is SYGVKD. CDR3 length: 17 amino acids. The germline V and J ends were trimmed by 0 bases and 0 bases, with 12 bases remaining between them. The CDR3 bases are TGTGCCATCAGTGAGTCTCGGACAGTATATAGCAATCAGCCCCAGCATTTT. Translating gives CAISESRTVYSNQPQHF.

The chain couples TRBV4-2 to TRBJ2-3; D might be TRBD1 (5 bases). Trimming stripped 1 base from V and 6 bases from J, with 11 bases between. CDR1 and CDR2 (germline): LGHNA, YNFKEQ. The CDR3 loop spans 14 amino acids. The CDR3 region is CASSQGQGLDTQYF. The DNA of the CDR3 is TGTGCCAGCAGCCAAGGGCAGGGTCTTGATACGCAGTATTTT.

The chain carries TRBV15 and TRBJ1-2; D might be TRBD1 (6 bases). Germline lookup yields CDR1 LNHNV and CDR2 YYDKDF (reference sequence). Trimming removed 6 bases at V and 8 bases at J, with 25 bases between. The CDR3 extends over 16 amino acids. The CDR3 DNA reads TGTGCCACCAGGCCGGACGGGGGGGCGAATAGGGCGGGCTACACCTTC. Its translation is CATRPDGGANRAGYTF.

The rearrangement uses TRBV7-9 and TRBJ2-7; D uncertain. V lost 4 bases and J 4 bases, leaving 14 bases between the germline ends. From germline, CDR1 is SEHNR and CDR2 FQNEAQ (reference sequence). The CDR3 consists of 14 residues. The CDR3: CASSSLVVGYEQYF. CDR3 bases: TGTGCCAGCAGCTCTCTCGTCGTCGGTTACGAGCAGTACTTC.

The V call is TRBV2, the J call TRBJ1-4, with D maybe TRBD1 (6 bases). CDR1 is SNHLY and CDR2 is FYNNEI in the germline V gene. The CDR3 has 15 residues. V was trimmed by 5 bases and J by 5 bases, leaving 15 bases between them. The CDR3: CASSRDTRRNEKLFF. In DNA form, the CDR3 reads TGTGCCAGCAGTAGGGACACCCGACGGAATGAAAAACTGTTTTTT.

This sequence joins TRBV14 and TRBJ1-3, with 8 bases lining up with TRBD1. Trimming cost V 3 bases and J 2 bases; bases outside gene matches: 9. The CDR3 runs to 17 residues. CDR1 is SGHDN, CDR2 FVKESK, per germline. The CDR3 sequence: CASSQLKGQGTGNTIYF. CDR3 DNA: TGTGCCAGCAGCCAGCTAAAAGGACAGGGTACTGGAAACACCATATATTTT.

This clone was counted only a few times. This chain links TRBV4-3 with TRBJ1-3; TRBD1 is a possible D gene (6 bases). The CDR3 extends over 16 amino acids. V lost 0 bases, J lost 3 bases, and 12 bases lay in between. CDR1 and CDR2 from the germline V gene are LGHNA and YSLEER. CDR3 residues: CASSQEVAGDGNTIYF. The CDR3 DNA reads TGCGCCAGCAGCCAAGAAGTCGCAGGGGATGGAAACACCATATATTTT.

The genes are TRBV7-2 and TRBJ1-2; TRBD1 might be the D (6 bases). CDR3 length: 16 amino acids. The germline V and J ends were trimmed by 5 bases and 4 bases, with 20 bases remaining between them. Germline V gene data show CDR1 as SGHTA and CDR2 as FQGNSA. The CDR3 loop reads CASSPPGRGHSYGYTF. The CDR3 DNA sequence: TGTGCCAGCAGCCCCCCCGGCAGGGGCCATTCCTATGGCTACACCTTC.

This chain connects TRBV7-9 to TRBJ1-5; TRBD1 might be the D (5 bases). Germline V gene sequence: CDR1 SEHNR, CDR2 FQNEAQ (reference sequence). This CDR3 contains 12 residues. V was clipped by 5 bases and J by 6 bases, with 8 bases between them. The CDR3 sequence is CASSGGGQPQHF. CDR3 coding DNA: TGTGCCAGCAGCGGGGGGGGTCAGCCCCAGCATTTT.

This clone turned up a few times. V gene TRBV14 combines with J gene TRBJ2-2, with TRBD1 identical over 10 bases. Looked up from germline, CDR1 is SGHDN and CDR2 is FVKESK. V gave up 2 bases and J gave up 5 bases; unmatched junction bases: 5. The CDR3 runs to 16 residues. The CDR3 reads CASSQIPGQGTGELFF. DNA for the CDR3: TGTGCCAGCAGCCAAATTCCGGGACAGGGGACCGGGGAGCTGTTTTTT.

This clone was seen more than once but under ten times. V gene TRBV7-2 combines with J gene TRBJ2-3; D may be TRBD2 (6 bases). This CDR3 has 15 residues. The germline V and J ends were trimmed by 4 bases and 2 bases, with 13 bases remaining between them. The V gene's germline CDR1 is SGHTA and CDR2 FQGNSA. The CDR3 reads CASSYRSGYTDTQYF. As DNA, the CDR3 is TGTGCCAGCAGCTACCGGAGCGGGTACACAGATACGCAGTATTTT.

A single count supports this clone. The chain has TRBV9 and TRBJ2-5; D is unresolved. CDR1 SGDLS and CDR2 YYNGEE come from the germline V gene. This CDR3 comprises 14 residues. The V and J ends lost 2 bases and 2 bases respectively, with 10 bases between them. The CDR3: CASSVSTEQETQYF. In nucleotides, the CDR3 is TGTGCCAGCAGCGTTAGCACGGAACAAGAGACCCAGTACTTC. Variable domain in full (rest from reference TRBV9 and TRBJ2-5): DSGVTQTPKHLITATGQRVTLRCSPRSGDLSVYWYQQSLDQGLQFLIQYYNGEERAKGNILERFSAQQFPDLHSELNLSSLELGDSALYFCASSVSTEQETQYFGPGTRLLVL.

This chain connects TRBV18 to TRBJ1-5, with TRBD1 identical over 7 bases. The CDR3 is 17 amino acids. After removal of 3 bases from V and 1 base from J, the junction contained 9 bases not matched to a gene. Germline V gene sequence: CDR1 KGHSH, CDR2 LQKENI. In DNA, the CDR3 is TGTGCCAGCTCACCCGCCGCGACAGGGCGAAGCAATCAGCCCCAGCATTTT. It encodes CASSPAATGRSNQPQHF.

The genes are TRBV27 and TRBJ1-1; TRBD1 might be the D (5 bases). The CDR3 runs 14 residues. Deletions cut 5 bases from V and 4 bases from J, with 14 bases between. Germline CDR1 and CDR2: MNHEY and SMNVEV (reference sequence). This CDR3 is CASSPVTGSTEAFF. DNA of the CDR3: TGTGCCAGCAGTCCTGTTACAGGAAGCACTGAAGCTTTCTTT.

This clone was counted a few times. This sequence joins TRBV10-3 and TRBJ2-3; TRBD2 matches 7 bases. V lost 2 bases, J lost 0 bases, and 5 bases stayed unmatched. This CDR3 has 16 residues. In germline, CDR1 is ENHRY, CDR2 SYGVKD. Here the CDR3 reads CAISERASGSTDTQYF. For the CDR3, the DNA is TGTGCCATCAGTGAGCGGGCTAGCGGAAGCACAGATACGCAGTATTTT.

V usage is TRBV27 and J usage is TRBJ1-5; 7 bases fit TRBD1. From germline, CDR1 is MNHEY and CDR2 SMNVEV (reference sequence). J gave up 8 bases and V 8 bases, and 12 bases lay outside the gene matches. The CDR3 covers 14 residues. The CDR3, as DNA: TGTGCCAGCGGACAGGACAGGTCCTCTAAGCCCCAGCATTTT. It yields the protein CASGQDRSSKPQHF.

The V gene is TRBV2, the J gene TRBJ2-7; no reliable D call. This CDR3 spans 15 amino acids. V was trimmed by 7 bases and J by 0 bases, leaving 16 bases between them. Germline V CDR1 and CDR2: SNHLY, FYNNEI. CDR3 in amino acids: CASTLGPGSSYEQYF. The CDR3 DNA sequence: TGTGCCAGCACTTTGGGCCCAGGAAGCTCCTACGAGCAGTACTTC.

Details on this clone: Compared with germline, one end of the junction differs, possibly owing to a read error. The rearrangement joins TRBV5-1 to TRBJ2-2, with a tentative D call TRBD2 (5 bases). CDR1 is SGHRS, CDR2 YFSETQ, per germline. The CDR3 sequence is 17 residues long. CDR3 DNA sequence: TGCGCCAGCAGTAATCGGCCAGTCCGTATGAACACCGGGGAGTTGTTTTTT. It is translated as CASSNRPVRMNTGELFF. Supplemented by reference TRBV5-1 and TRBJ2-2, the full variable domain reads KAGVTQTPRYLIKTRGQQVTLSCSPISGHRSVSWYQQTPGQGLQFLFEYFSETQRNKGNFPGRFSGRQFSNSRSEMNVSTLELGDSALYLCASSNRPVRMNTGELFFGEGSRLTVL.

The genes are TRBV7-2 and TRBJ1-1; unclear D gene. V was clipped by 5 bases and J by 4 bases, with 11 bases between them. This CDR3 region has 13 residues. Germline CDR1 SGHTA, CDR2 FQGNSA. The CDR3 DNA is TGTGCCAGCAGCCCCGTGTGGAGCACTGAAGCTTTCTTT. Amino acid sequence: CASSPVWSTEAFF.

In its sample, this clone was seen a few times. The CDR3 spells CASSPAGPSGNTIYF. CDR3 DNA: TGTGCCAGCAGTCCGGCAGGGCCCTCTGGAAACACCATATATTTT. V is TRBV6-5 and J is TRBJ1-3; maybe TRBD1 (5 bases). V lost 5 bases, J lost 0 bases, and 11 bases lay in between. CDR1 is MNHEY, CDR2 SVGAGI, per germline. The CDR3 is made up of 15 amino acids.

V and J are TRBV6-6 and TRBJ2-3; D might be TRBD2 (6 bases). Germline CDR1 is MNHNY and CDR2 is SVGAGI (reference sequence). The V end lost 6 bases, the J end lost 1 base, and 17 bases lay between the germline ends. CDR3 size: 16 residues. CDR3 DNA: TGTGCCAGCAGCTACCCTCCCGGGGGAGGCACAGATACGCAGTATTTT. As protein: CASSYPPGGGTDTQYF.

The chain has TRBV6-6 and TRBJ2-2; D ambiguous. The CDR3 has 11 amino acids. Per germline, CDR1 MNHNY and CDR2 SVGAGI (reference sequence). Trimming removed 8 bases from V and 5 bases from J, with 6 bases in between. CDR3 loop: CASRGTGELFF. The CDR3 DNA follows: TGTGCCAGCCGCGGAACCGGGGAGCTGTTTTTT.

This rearrangement joins TRBV9 to TRBJ2-3; a possible D gene is TRBD2 (5 bases). Between the trimmed V and J ends, which lost 0 bases and 2 bases, there was a span of 7 bases. The CDR3 contains 14 residues. Germline-derived CDR1 and CDR2 are SGDLS and YYNGEE. CDR3 bases: TGTGCCAGCAGCGTAGGACTAACCACAGATACGCAGTATTTT. It encodes CASSVGLTTDTQYF.

V usage is TRBV5-5 and J usage is TRBJ1-5, with a weak D call TRBD1 (5 bases). Trimming took off 0 bases at V and 2 bases at J, with 12 bases between the two ends. The CDR3 length is 16 residues. Germline lookup yields CDR1 SGHKS and CDR2 YYEKEE (reference sequence). In DNA, the CDR3 is TGTGCCAGCAGCTTGGCGGTTCAAGGGGGCAATCAGCCCCAGCATTTT. It codes for CASSLAVQGGNQPQHF.

This clone has a handful of counts. This chain links TRBV7-2 with TRBJ2-1; D is possibly TRBD2 (5 bases). V lost 5 bases, J lost 8 bases, and 13 bases lay in between. This CDR3 is built from 13 residues. CDR1 is SGHTA, CDR2 FQGNSA, per germline. For the CDR3, the DNA is TGTGCCAGCAGCCCCCCCAGGCGGGATGAGCAGTTCTTC. Translated, it gives CASSPPRRDEQFF.